The 5 T cell receptor beta chains given below trace back to one sample, sequenced in a study of cytomegalovirus exposure and HLA in healthy donors. 60 Vbeta and 13 Jbeta primers were used in PCR. The protocol was immunoSEQ multiplex PCR, while the TCRdb copy is restricted to in-frame clones and leaves out a portion. The top ten clones hold around 2.4% of a sample with under 150,000 clones, 65% to 85% of them seen once. Specimen: PBMCs. These receptor sequences come from a male donor in good health and CMV-seronegative.

The J gene is TRBJ2-6, the V gene TRBV19; D perhaps matches TRBD2 (6 bases). Trimming pared 5 bases from V and 2 bases from J, leaving 13 bases between. Looked up from germline, CDR1 is LNHDA and CDR2 is SQIVND (reference sequence). The CDR3 length is 16 residues. In nucleotides, the CDR3 is TGTGCCAGTAGTTCCCGCCCGGGGGCTGGGGCCAACGTCCTGACTTTC. It specifies CASSSRPGAGANVLTF.

The chain has TRBV2 and TRBJ2-2; possible D gene TRBD2, 5 bases. The CDR3 is made up of 15 amino acids. Trimming took 4 bases from V and 7 from J, leaving 16 bases between them. Germline V lookup: CDR1 SNHLY, CDR2 FYNNEI. The CDR3 DNA is TGTGCCAGCAGTGTCGACGGGATCGGCGTCGGGGAGCTGTTTTTT. The encoded protein is CASSVDGIGVGELFF.

CDR3 sequence (DNA): TGTGCCAGCAGCCGACAACCGGGACTAGGCAAAGATACGCAGTATTTT. Its translation: CASSRQPGLGKDTQYF. The chain is built from TRBV7-2 and TRBJ2-3; 8 bases map to TRBD2. This CDR3 comprises 16 residues. Germline-derived CDR1 and CDR2 are SGHTA and FQGNSA. V gave up 5 bases and J gave up 5 bases; unmatched junction bases: 12.

This chain connects TRBV7-9 to TRBJ2-7; possibly TRBD1 for D (5 bases). The germline V gene has CDR1 SEHNR and CDR2 FQNEAQ (reference sequence). V was trimmed by 8 bases and J by 3 bases, leaving 26 bases between them. The CDR3 is 17 residues long. The CDR3 spells CASSFSRARTKDYEQYF. The CDR3 bases are TGTGCCAGCTCCTTCTCTAGGGCCCGGACAAAGGACTACGAGCAGTACTTC.

The chain recombines TRBV6-5 with TRBJ1-2, with D possibly being TRBD1 (5 bases). The CDR3 consists of 14 residues. V was shortened by 6 bases and J by 2 bases, with 13 bases between the two germline ends. Germline V gene sequence: CDR1 MNHEY, CDR2 SVGAGI. The CDR3 DNA sequence: TGTGCCAGCAGCCGGACGGGGGGGAACTATGGCTACACCTTC. Translating it yields CASSRTGGNYGYTF.